This TCR beta chain appears in the sequencing data of a study of T cell clones after liver transplantation. Using immunoSEQ multiplex PCR, the repertoire was profiled, and TCRdb retains in-frame clones only, with some absent. Of around 100,000 clones in the sample, about 88% were seen once. The CDR3 covers 15 residues. The germline V and J ends were trimmed by 2 bases and 5 bases, with 13 bases remaining between them. From germline, CDR1 is SGHTA and CDR2 FQGTGA. The source was CD4+ T cells from blood, collected around 4 years after liver transplant. The gene calls are TRBV7-3 and TRBJ2-1, with D maybe TRBD2 (5 bases). The sequence derives from a human patient who received a liver transplant. Some of these T cells may belong to the graft donor. DNA for the CDR3: TGTGCCAGCAGCTTACTCGGAGGCGCCCACAATGAGCAGTTCTTC. Translated: CASSLLGGAHNEQFF.